What follows is one T cell receptor beta chain and its context. Antigen unknown. The sample originates from a study of shared clonotypes between healthy human individuals. Study observations and caveats: Clonotype sharing among donors likely depends on sequencing depth.

CDR1 is LNHDA, CDR2 SQIVND, per germline (reference sequence). The CDR3 extends over 15 amino acids. J gave up 3 bases and V 5 bases, and 7 bases lay outside the gene matches. Per the original methods: ImmunoSEQ output lacked quality scores and full-length reads, limiting matched filtering. Assay used: immunoSEQ multiplex PCR; TCRdb lists only in-frame clones, some missing. V, J and clone size reflect that table, while D and trimming were determined from the DNA. The data contain about 480,000 clones, 75% to 80% of them singletons. Sequenced sample: PBMCs. The rearrangement links TRBV19 to TRBJ2-1; TRBD1 matches 7 bases. The clonotype originates from a woman aged 40 to 50 in good health. Some clones in this sample may be carry-over from other donors' samples. The chain's CDR3 is CASSEPAGGYNEQFF. CDR3 DNA sequence: TGTGCCAGTAGTGAGCCGGCAGGGGGCTACAATGAGCAGTTCTTC.